Presented here are 13 T cell receptor beta chains from one specimen sequenced in a study of T cell responses to AZD1222 COVID-19 vaccine. Sequencing used immunoSEQ multiplex PCR; TCRdb keeps in-frame clones, though not all of them. The profile shows 69,000 or so clones, around 90% of them singletons. This specimen was peripheral blood, taken 28 days after the second dose of the MenACWY control vaccine. The receptors shown here come from an adult who received the MenACWY meningococcal vaccine as a control.

The gene calls are TRBV29-1 and TRBJ2-1; possibly TRBD1 for D (6 bases). The CDR3 consists of 13 residues. With 8 bases removed from V and 6 bases from J, the gap between germline ends came to 17 bases. Per the germline V gene, CDR1 is SQVTM and CDR2 is ANQGSEA. The CDR3 spells CSHPRGGSNEQFF. The CDR3 DNA follows: TGCAGCCACCCCAGGGGCGGTAGCAATGAGCAGTTCTTC.

The chain recombines TRBV7-2 with TRBJ2-2; 10 bases fit TRBD2. The CDR3 sequence is 16 residues long. J was trimmed by 5 bases and V by 1 base; bases with no gene match: 4. Per the germline V gene, CDR1 is SGHTA and CDR2 is FQGNSA. CDR3 protein: CASSLEAGGLTGELFF. The CDR3, as DNA: TGTGCCAGCAGCTTAGAAGCGGGGGGGCTTACCGGGGAGCTGTTTTTT.

This chain uses TRBV10-3 with TRBJ1-2; D remains unclear. This CDR3 comprises 13 residues. Trimming took 3 bases from V and 5 from J, leaving 10 bases between them. The germline gives CDR1 ENHRY, CDR2 SYGVKD. The CDR3 is CAISDRSEYGYTF. The CDR3 DNA follows: TGTGCCATCAGTGATAGGTCCGAGTATGGCTACACCTTC.

Of note for this clone: This CDR3 is also generated by other DNA sequences in the sample. The rearrangement uses TRBV4-1 and TRBJ1-4; 7 nucleotides align to TRBD1. With 1 base clipped from V and 3 bases from J, the junction kept 2 bases outside the gene matches. Per the germline V gene, CDR1 is MGHRA and CDR2 is YSYEKL. The CDR3 is 15 residues long. Here the CDR3 reads CASSQGQGANEKLFF. In DNA, the CDR3 is TGCGCCAGCAGCCAAGGGCAGGGGGCTAATGAAAAACTGTTTTTT.

This chain connects TRBV28 to TRBJ2-2; 8 bases match TRBD1. The germline V gene encodes CDR1 MDHEN and CDR2 SYDVKM. This CDR3 has 15 residues. The ends lost 6 bases at V and 4 bases at J; junction bases unmatched: 7. The CDR3 coding sequence is TGTGCCAGCAGCCGAGACAGGGGTGGCACCGGGGAGCTGTTTTTT. Translation gives CASSRDRGGTGELFF.

The CDR3 region has the DNA TGTGCCAGCAGCTTCTCCGGGACAGAGGAGACCCAGTACTTC. As protein: CASSFSGTEETQYF. The gene calls are TRBV11-2 and TRBJ2-5; 7 bases match TRBD1. Germline V lookup: CDR1 SGHAT, CDR2 FQNNGV. The CDR3 is 14 amino acids. The ends lost 3 bases at V and 5 bases at J; junction bases unmatched: 6.

The chain combines TRBV9 with TRBJ2-7, with 7 bases lining up with TRBD2. The CDR3 spans 15 residues. V was pared by 4 bases and J by 6 bases, with 13 bases of the junction left unmatched. The germline CDR1 and CDR2 sequences are SGDLS and YYNGEE. The CDR3 DNA reads TGTGCCAGCAGCCCCGACGGGGGGTATCGACTCGAGCAGTACTTC. Its protein product is CASSPDGGYRLEQYF.

The CDR3 loop reads CAISEGLADSYEQYF. CDR3 bases: TGTGCCATCAGTGAGGGACTAGCGGACTCCTACGAGCAGTACTTC. The chain is built from TRBV10-3 and TRBJ2-7; 10 bases are a match to TRBD2. The CDR3 has 15 residues. The ends lost 2 bases at V and 0 bases at J; junction bases unmatched: 1. Germline CDR1 reads ENHRY; CDR2 reads SYGVKD.

This chain joins TRBV7-2 and TRBJ2-1; 8 nucleotides align to TRBD2. CDR1 is SGHTA, CDR2 FQGNSA, per germline. This CDR3 has 15 residues. V shed 4 bases, J shed 1 base, and the junction held 3 bases outside the gene matches. CDR3 bases: TGTGCCAGCAGCTGGCGGGGGGAATCCTACAATGAGCAGTTCTTC. Its translation is CASSWRGESYNEQFF.

This clone was seen only once. CDR3 in DNA: TGTGCCAGCAGGGACGGCAATCAGCCCCAGCATTTT. This sequence encodes CASRDGNQPQHF. The rearrangement links TRBV12-3 or TRBV12-4 to TRBJ1-5; D unresolved. V lost 6 bases, J lost 2 bases, and 5 bases lay in between. The CDR3 consists of 12 residues.

The gene calls are TRBV2 and TRBJ1-2, with D maybe TRBD1 (5 bases). V was pared by 5 bases and J by 2 bases, with 9 bases between. There are 13 residues in the CDR3. Germline CDR1 SNHLY, CDR2 FYNNEI. CDR3 residues: CASSQTENYGYTF. The CDR3 DNA sequence: TGTGCCAGCAGTCAGACAGAAAACTATGGCTACACCTTC.

V gene TRBV5-1 combines with J gene TRBJ1-6; a weak D match, TRBD1 (6 bases). V lost 1 base, J lost 0 bases, and 8 bases lay in between. This CDR3 is built from 16 residues. Looked up from germline, CDR1 is SGHRS and CDR2 is YFSETQ. CDR3 in amino acids: CASSLTGSSYNSPLHF. The CDR3 DNA follows: TGCGCCAGCAGCTTGACAGGGAGCTCCTATAATTCACCCCTCCACTTT. Based on the CDR3 plus reference TRBV5-1 and TRBJ1-6, the full variable domain is KAGVTQTPRYLIKTRGQQVTLSCSPISGHRSVSWYQQTPGQGLQFLFEYFSETQRNKGNFPGRFSGRQFSNSRSEMNVSTLELGDSALYLCASSLTGSSYNSPLHFGNGTRLTVT.

The chain is built from TRBV28 and TRBJ2-1, with 10 bases aligning to TRBD2. Germline V lookup: CDR1 MDHEN, CDR2 SYDVKM. V gave up 4 bases and J gave up 1 base; unmatched junction bases: 4. The CDR3 has 16 amino acids. This CDR3 reads CASSSIAGGSYNEQFF. For the CDR3, the DNA is TGTGCCAGCAGTTCTATAGCGGGAGGTTCCTACAATGAGCAGTTCTTC. The full variable domain, in which reference TRBV28 and TRBJ2-1 provide the parts outside the CDR3, is DVKVTQSSRYLVKRTGEKVFLECVQDMDHENMFWYRQDPGLGLRLIYFSYDVKMKEKGDIPEGYSVSREKKERFSLILESASTNQTSMYLCASSSIAGGSYNEQFFGPGTRLTVL.